Following are 32 T cell receptor beta chains from one sample sequenced in a study of metastatic and nonmetastatic thyroid tumors. MiXCR was used by TCRdb to re-call the PCR reads. The table shows some 15,000 clones, with around 20% occurring only once. Until they underwent thyroid surgery, no patient had received any treatment. Sequenced material: tumor tissue. Source of these receptors: a female donor with papillary thyroid cancer or a benign thyroid nodule (not recorded which). Some clones in this sample may be carry-over from other donors' samples.

At least ten counts were recorded for this clone. The rearrangement uses TRBV14 and TRBJ2-7; 12 bases are shared with TRBD2. CDR3 length: 17 residues. The V and J ends lost 2 bases and 0 bases, in that order; junction bases with no gene match: 5. Germline V gene data show CDR1 as SGHDN and CDR2 as FVKESK. Here the CDR3 reads CASSQRGTSGSSYEQYF. The CDR3 DNA follows: TGTGCCAGCAGCCAACGAGGGACTAGCGGGTCCTCCTACGAGCAGTACTTC.

The chain recombines TRBV6-2 or TRBV6-3 with TRBJ1-1; no reliable D call. The CDR3 runs to 12 residues. The germline V gene encodes CDR1 MNHEY and CDR2 SVGEGT. Deletions cut 7 bases from V and 6 bases from J, with 12 bases between. The CDR3 DNA is TGTGCCAGCACGGGGTTTCCGTCTGAAGCTTTCTTT. Residues: CASTGFPSEAFF.

The V and J genes are TRBV7-2 and TRBJ2-7; 14 bases are shared with TRBD2. CDR1 and CDR2 (germline): SGHTA, FQGNSA. CDR3 length: 15 residues. J was trimmed by 4 bases and V by 5 bases; bases with no gene match: 4. The CDR3 DNA sequence: TGTGCCAGCAGCCTCGGGACTAGCGGGAGTTACGAGCAGTACTTC. It translates to CASSLGTSGSYEQYF. The variable domain in full, with the rest retrieved from reference TRBV7-2 and TRBJ2-7, is GAGVSQSPSNKVTEKGKDVELRCDPISGHTALYWYRQSLGQGLEFLIYFQGNSAPDKSGLPSDRFSAERTGGSVSTLTIQRTQQEDSAVYLCASSLGTSGSYEQYFGPGTRLTVT.

This clone was observed many times. The chain has TRBV7-9 and TRBJ1-1, with TRBD1 identical over 9 bases. V lost 1 base to trimming and J lost 10 bases; unmatched junction nucleotides: 4. Germline loops: CDR1 SEHNR, CDR2 FQNEAQ (reference sequence). The CDR3 contains 13 residues. As DNA, the CDR3 is TGTGCCAGCAGCTTAGAACAGGGGGCGATAGCTTTCTTT. Amino acids: CASSLEQGAIAFF.

This clone has more than one count but fewer than ten. Possible read error: a much larger clone is one base away. The identical CDR3 is also encoded by other nucleotide sequences in the sample. The J gene is TRBJ2-1, the V gene TRBV7-6; D remains ambiguous. Germline CDR1 and CDR2: SGHVS and FNYEAQ. CDR3 length: 16 residues. The CDR3 nucleotides read TGTGCCAGCAGTAATATGGAAGGGTTCCCCTACAATGAACAGTTCTTC. This codes for CASSNMEGFPYNEQFF.

This clone was observed a few times. As DNA, the CDR3 is TGTGCCAGTAAAGCGGGCTCCTACAATGAGCAGTTCTTC. It specifies CASKAGSYNEQFF. This rearrangement joins TRBV19 to TRBJ2-1; D is possibly TRBD2 (6 bases). Germline V gene lookup returns CDR1 LNHDA and CDR2 SQIVND (reference sequence). V dropped 7 bases and J dropped 0 bases, with 7 bases sitting between them. This CDR3 contains 13 residues.

This clone rates as medium-sized. V gene TRBV20-1 combines with J gene TRBJ1-6, with 12 bases lining up with TRBD1. The CDR3 extends over 17 amino acids. The germline CDR1 and CDR2 sequences are DFQATT and SNEGSKA (reference sequence). V shed 6 bases, J shed 3 bases, and the junction held 9 bases outside the gene matches. The CDR3 nucleotides are TGCAGTGCGCAACGGGGACAGGGGGCCTTCTATAATTCACCCCTCCACTTT. Translating gives CSAQRGQGAFYNSPLHF.

This clone was recorded only once. The chain employs TRBV19 and TRBJ2-6; D call uncertain. Looked up from germline, CDR1 is LNHDA and CDR2 is SQIVND (reference sequence). Trimming took off 3 bases at V and 0 bases at J, with 15 bases between the two ends. This CDR3 region has 18 residues. The CDR3 region is CASSMAGRSISGANVLTF. The CDR3 bases are TGTGCCAGTAGTATGGCCGGCAGGAGTATCTCTGGGGCCAACGTCCTGACTTTC.

V usage is TRBV27 and J usage is TRBJ2-7; TRBD1 matches at 10 bases. The CDR3 totals 14 residues. V gave up 8 bases and J gave up 2 bases; unmatched junction bases: 6. Germline V gene lookup returns CDR1 MNHEY and CDR2 SMNVEV (reference sequence). The CDR3 nucleotides read TGTGCCAGCCGTGACAGGGGGCCTACCTACGAGCAGTACTTC. The encoded protein is CASRDRGPTYEQYF.

V gene TRBV20-1 combines with J gene TRBJ2-7; no firm D call. From germline, CDR1 is DFQATT and CDR2 SNEGSKA (reference sequence). This CDR3 has 14 amino acids. Trimming took off 5 bases at V and 0 bases at J, with 14 bases between the two ends. The CDR3 region is CSAPLQRTSYEQYF. CDR3 sequence (DNA): TGCAGTGCTCCCCTACAGAGGACCTCCTACGAGCAGTACTTC.

This clone was found many times. The V gene is TRBV10-1, the J gene TRBJ2-7; tentative D call: TRBD2 (6 bases). CDR3 length: 15 residues. Deletions cut 3 bases from V and 0 bases from J, with 12 bases between. Germline V gene data show CDR1 as WNHNN and CDR2 as SYGVQD (reference sequence). The CDR3 is CASSDSGGPSYEQYF. CDR3 in DNA: TGCGCCAGCAGTGATAGCGGCGGTCCCTCCTACGAGCAGTACTTC.

This clone appeared many times. The chain uses TRBV20-1 and TRBJ2-1; TRBD2 matches at 13 bases. CDR3 length: 13 amino acids. The germline V gene has CDR1 DFQATT and CDR2 SNEGSKA (reference sequence). The CDR3 sequence: CSARLAGGHEQFF. The CDR3 DNA reads as TGCAGCGCCCGACTAGCGGGAGGCCATGAGCAGTTCTTC.

This clone has a count of ten or more. Given a much more abundant clone one base away, this may be a read error. The same CDR3 is also encoded by other DNA sequences in this sample. This chain joins TRBV19 and TRBJ2-7; D call uncertain. Between the trimmed V and J ends, which lost 6 bases and 7 bases, there was a span of 19 bases. The CDR3 sequence is 14 residues long. Germline V lookup: CDR1 LNHDA, CDR2 SQIVND (reference sequence). The CDR3 nucleotides are TGTGCCAGTAGCAAAACCCATGGGCGGCAAGAGCAGTACTTC. This sequence encodes CASSKTHGRQEQYF.

This clone was recorded a few times. A much larger clone is a single base away; this may be a read error. In the same sample, other DNA sequences code for this CDR3. The rearrangement joins TRBV6-1 to TRBJ1-5; D is possibly TRBD1 (5 bases). The germline V gene has CDR1 MNHNS and CDR2 SASEGT. V was shortened by 2 bases and J by 10 bases, with 15 bases between the two germline ends. This CDR3 has 14 amino acids. CDR3 loop: CASSEMGVNRPQHF. Here the CDR3 DNA reads TGTGCCAGCAGTGAAATGGGGGTGAATCGTCCCCAGCATTTT.

This clone is judged medium-sized. The chain employs TRBV10-3 and TRBJ1-3, with D unclear. V was clipped by 6 bases and J by 1 base, with 4 bases between them. Germline CDR1 and CDR2: ENHRY and SYGVKD. This CDR3 spans 12 amino acids. CDR3 bases: TGTGCCATCAGAGGATCTGGAAACACCATATATTTT. Translated, it gives CAIRGSGNTIYF.

The J gene is TRBJ2-7, the V gene TRBV4-1, with 10 positions matching TRBD2. This CDR3 region has 17 residues. Germline V lookup: CDR1 MGHRA, CDR2 YSYEKL. V trimming: 5 bases; J trimming: 2 bases; junction bases outside the gene matches: 12. Here the CDR3 reads CASSEVRSSGSAYEQYF. Here the CDR3 DNA reads TGCGCCAGCAGCGAAGTCCGTTCTAGCGGGAGTGCCTACGAGCAGTACTTC.

This clone was counted many times. The chain joins TRBV3-1 to TRBJ2-1; D tentatively reads TRBD1 or TRBD2 (5 bases each). Between the trimmed V and J ends, which lost 1 base and 7 bases, there was a span of 20 bases. Germline lookup yields CDR1 LGHDT and CDR2 YNNKEL (reference sequence). This CDR3 is 17 amino acids long. The CDR3 bases are TGTGCCAGCAGCCAAGCGGGAAGGGGATCTCTATGGAATGAGCAGTTCTTC. This encodes CASSQAGRGSLWNEQFF.

This clone qualifies as medium-sized. The chain is built from TRBV6-4 and TRBJ2-1, with TRBD2 matching 9 bases. The ends lost 0 bases at V and 3 bases at J; junction bases unmatched: 0. This CDR3 contains 15 residues. Germline CDR1 and CDR2: MRHNA and SNTAGT. DNA for the CDR3: TGTGCCAGCAGTGACTCACTAGCGGGCTACAATGAGCAGTTCTTC. Translated: CASSDSLAGYNEQFF.

At least ten counts were recorded for this clone. It may be a read error: a sequence one base away is much more abundant. The chain employs TRBV3-1 and TRBJ2-3; 7 bases align to TRBD2. The V gene's germline CDR1 is LGHDT and CDR2 YNNKEL (reference sequence). V trimming: 4 bases; J trimming: 2 bases; junction bases outside the gene matches: 6. The CDR3 has 15 amino acids. The DNA for the CDR3 is TGTGCCAGCAGCCCCGGGGGGAGGCTCACAGATACGCAGTATTTT. This gives the protein CASSPGGRLTDTQYF.

CDR3 loop: CSASDRVPLWEQYF. The CDR3 bases are TGCAGCGCAAGCGACAGGGTTCCTTTGTGGGAGCAGTACTTC. The chain combines TRBV29-1 with TRBJ2-7, with TRBD1 matching 7 bases. V dropped 7 bases and J dropped 7; count of bases not matched to a gene: 16. This CDR3 has 14 residues. Germline V gene lookup returns CDR1 SQVTM and CDR2 ANQGSEA.

This clone is deemed medium-sized. The J gene is TRBJ2-6, the V gene TRBV6-1; possible D gene TRBD1, 5 bases. Trimming left V 5 bases short and J 0 bases short, with 14 bases between. The V gene's germline CDR1 is MNHNS and CDR2 SASEGT. This CDR3 spans 17 amino acids. CDR3 residues: CASSLGQGLSGANVLTF. CDR3 sequence (DNA): TGTGCCAGCAGTCTTGGGCAGGGCCTCTCTGGGGCCAACGTCCTGACTTTC.

The rearrangement links TRBV19 to TRBJ1-1; TRBD1 matches at 11 bases. The CDR3 consists of 17 residues. Trimming cost V 4 bases and J 3 bases; bases outside gene matches: 10. The germline V gene encodes CDR1 LNHDA and CDR2 SQIVND (reference sequence). Written as DNA, the CDR3 is TGTGCCAGTAGTACGGGGGACAGGGGGATAGGGGACACTGAAGCTTTCTTT. This codes for CASSTGDRGIGDTEAFF.

There are many counts of this clone. The V call is TRBV29-1, the J call TRBJ2-7; 10 bases fit TRBD2. The V and J ends lost 2 bases and 5 bases, in that order; junction bases with no gene match: 9. The CDR3 runs to 15 residues. CDR1 SQVTM and CDR2 ANQGSEA come from the germline V gene. The CDR3 region has the DNA TGCAGCGTTGAAAGTGGGAGCGGGAGGGCTAACGAGCAGTACTTC. Translating it yields CSVESGSGRANEQYF.

The genes are TRBV7-8 and TRBJ1-3; D is possibly TRBD1 (5 bases). This CDR3 spans 15 amino acids. Trimming pared 4 bases from V and 2 bases from J, leaving 12 bases between. CDR1 is SGHVS and CDR2 is FQNEAQ in the germline V gene. The CDR3 spells CASSSLWGAGNTIYF. The CDR3 region has the DNA TGTGCCAGCAGCTCCCTTTGGGGGGCTGGAAACACCATATATTTT.

This clone was detected many times. Additional DNA sequences in this sample encode the identical CDR3. This chain connects TRBV5-1 to TRBJ1-1, with D perhaps matching TRBD1 (5 bases). This CDR3 has 14 residues. Germline V gene data show CDR1 as SGHRS and CDR2 as YFSETQ. V shed 0 bases and J shed 4 bases, with 10 bases lying between them. The CDR3 here is CASSLASGGTEAFF. The CDR3 bases are TGCGCCAGCAGCTTGGCCTCCGGGGGCACTGAAGCTTTCTTT. The variable domain in full, completed from reference TRBV5-1 and TRBJ1-1, reads KAGVTQTPRYLIKTRGQQVTLSCSPISGHRSVSWYQQTPGQGLQFLFEYFSETQRNKGNFPGRFSGRQFSNSRSEMNVSTLELGDSALYLCASSLASGGTEAFFGQGTRLTVV.

This clone was recorded at least ten times. The rearrangement links TRBV10-3 to TRBJ2-1, with D possibly being TRBD1 or TRBD2 (5 bases each). The CDR3 spans 14 residues. CDR1 is ENHRY, CDR2 SYGVKD, per germline. V was clipped by 6 bases and J by 4 bases, with 13 bases between them. For the CDR3, the DNA is TGTGCCATCAGGAGAGGTGAGGGGTACAATGAGCAGTTCTTC. It encodes CAIRRGEGYNEQFF.

This clone has at least ten counts. This chain joins TRBV29-1 and TRBJ2-7; 9 bases align to TRBD2. The V gene's germline CDR1 is SQVTM and CDR2 ANQGSEA. The CDR3 runs to 13 residues. V dropped 6 bases and J dropped 0; count of bases not matched to a gene: 3. The DNA of the CDR3 is TGCAGCGTCCTTAGCGGGAGCTCCTACGAGCAGTACTTC. It translates to CSVLSGSSYEQYF.

The chain is built from TRBV6-1 and TRBJ1-2, with D unresolved. V was trimmed by 2 bases and J by 8 bases, leaving 12 bases between them. The CDR3 has 13 amino acids. The germline gives CDR1 MNHNS, CDR2 SASEGT. CDR3 loop: CASSELVMGGYTF. The CDR3 DNA sequence: TGTGCCAGCAGTGAACTCGTTATGGGCGGCTACACCTTC.

The CDR3 is CSARDQIGQRSTGYGYTF. CDR3 in DNA: TGCAGTGCTAGAGACCAGATTGGACAGAGATCTACCGGCTATGGCTACACCTTC. The rearrangement links TRBV20-1 to TRBJ1-2, with a tentative D call TRBD1 (6 bases). Deletions cut 0 bases from V and 4 bases from J, with 24 bases between. The CDR3 length is 18 residues. Germline V lookup: CDR1 DFQATT, CDR2 SNEGSKA (reference sequence).

The table lists this clone with many counts. A read error may produce the germline difference seen at one junction end. The chain links TRBV7-7 to TRBJ2-1; D possibly corresponds to TRBD2 (6 bases). CDR1 and CDR2 from the germline V gene are SSHAT and FNYEAQ (reference sequence). This CDR3 comprises 15 residues. CDR3 in amino acids: CASSNSLGGYNEQFF. CDR3 DNA: TGTGCTAGCAGCAACTCCCTCGGAGGGTACAATGAGCAGTTCTTC. The full variable domain, in which reference TRBV7-7 and TRBJ2-1 provide the parts outside the CDR3, is GAGVSQSPRYKVTKRGQDVTLRCDPISSHATLYWYQQALGQGPEFLTYFNYEAQPDKSGLPSDRFSAERPEGSISTLTIQRTEQRDSAMYRCASSNSLGGYNEQFFGPGTRLTVL.

The chain employs TRBV6-1 and TRBJ1-2, with D uncertain. CDR1 MNHNS and CDR2 SASEGT come from the germline V gene. V lost 5 bases and J 7 bases, leaving 11 bases between the germline ends. This CDR3 is built from 12 residues. CDR3 residues: CASSSLGGGYTF. CDR3 sequence (DNA): TGTGCCAGCAGTTCCCTAGGCGGTGGCTACACCTTC.

This clone was detected many times. The V and J genes are TRBV20-1 and TRBJ1-4; D unresolved. Germline lookup yields CDR1 DFQATT and CDR2 SNEGSKA (reference sequence). V lost 0 bases, J lost 4 bases, and 9 bases lay in between. This CDR3 is 14 amino acids long. CDR3 sequence: CSARDPGFNEKLFF. In nucleotides, the CDR3 is TGCAGTGCTAGAGATCCGGGGTTTAATGAAAAACTGTTTTTT.